These T cell receptor beta chains were read from a single sample in a study of neoadjuvant nivolumab and ipilimumab in lung cancer. The repertoire was sequenced with immunoSEQ multiplex PCR; TCRdb's copy has only in-frame clones and lacks some. Here the sample spans more than 7,500 clones, around 80% being singletons. The input for sequencing was peripheral blood, taken before neoadjuvant nivolumab, alone or with ipilimumab. The receptors stem from an adult with non-small cell lung cancer. Both conserved end residues are part of each CDR3. A D gene is named only where the DNA matches it firmly. Not all rows give a size; the values are once, few, many and, for expanded clones, a class.

abundance	v_gene	d_gene	j_gene	CDR3aa	CDR3nt
-	TRBV6-5	-	TRBJ2-2	CASSLETGELFF	TGTGCCAGCAGTTTAGAGACCGGGGAGCTGTTTTTT
-	TRBV2	TRBD1	TRBJ2-7	CASSVGTGPSYEQYF	TGTGCCAGCAGCGTCGGGACAGGCCCATCCTACGAGCAGTACTTC
-	TRBV7-2	-	TRBJ2-7	CASSVGGSDYEQYF	TGTGCCAGCAGCGTCGGAGGGTCAGATTACGAGCAGTACTTC
-	TRBV5-5	-	TRBJ1-3	CASSSITVSGNTIYF	TGTGCCAGCAGCTCGATAACAGTCTCTGGAAACACCATATATTTT
-	TRBV16	TRBD1	TRBJ2-7	CASSSTGPSYEQYF	TGTGCCAGCAGTTCGACAGGGCCCTCCTACGAGCAGTACTTC
-	TRBV7-6	-	TRBJ1-3	CASSLDSRVGNTIYF	TGTGCCAGCAGCTTAGACTCCAGGGTTGGAAACACCATATATTTT
few	TRBV19	TRBD1	TRBJ2-7	CASSAGQGDEQYF	TGTGCCAGTAGTGCGGGACAGGGGGACGAGCAGTACTTC
-	TRBV20-1	-	TRBJ2-3	CSMGGPDTQYF	TGCAGCATGGGAGGCCCAGATACGCAGTATTTT
-	TRBV5-4	TRBD1	TRBJ1-2	CASSFEAGGRYGYTF	TGTGCCAGCAGCTTCGAGGCAGGGGGCCGCTATGGCTACACCTTC
-	TRBV10-2	-	TRBJ2-1	CASRPTVSIRNKQFF	TGCGCCAGCAGACCGACAGTTTCAATTCGAAACAAGCAGTTCTTC
-	TRBV28	-	TRBJ1-5	CASSLETGRNQPQHF	TGTGCCAGCAGTTTAGAAACAGGGCGCAATCAGCCCCAGCATTTT
-	TRBV7-8	TRBD2	TRBJ2-3	CASSSGTRSDTQYF	TGTGCCAGCAGCTCCGGGACTAGATCAGATACGCAGTATTTT
-	TRBV28	TRBD1	TRBJ2-7	CASRKGQGGSEQYF	TGTGCCAGCAGGAAGGGACAGGGGGGAAGCGAGCAGTACTTC
-	TRBV11-2	TRBD1	TRBJ1-2	CASTPGQANYGYTF	TGTGCCAGCACCCCGGGACAGGCAAACTATGGCTACACCTTC
-	TRBV28	-	TRBJ1-2	CASSSTGSYGYTF	TGTGCCAGCAGCTCCACGGGAAGCTATGGCTACACCTTC
-	TRBV6-4	-	TRBJ2-7	CASSAFPGGPYEQYF	TGTGCCAGCAGTGCCTTCCCTGGCGGCCCCTACGAGCAGTACTTC
few	TRBV7-9	-	TRBJ1-1	CASSLESGQEAFF	TGTGCCAGCAGCTTAGAATCTGGGCAGGAAGCTTTCTTT
-	TRBV6-4	TRBD1	TRBJ1-2	CASRLTGTYYGYTF	TGTGCCAGCAGGCTGACAGGGACCTACTATGGCTACACCTTC
-	TRBV28	-	TRBJ1-4	CASTRAGRREKLFF	TGTGCCAGCACTCGAGCGGGGCGGAGGGAAAAACTGTTTTTT
-	TRBV2	-	TRBJ2-7	CASSFGLERYEQYF	TGTGCCAGCAGTTTCGGTCTTGAGCGCTACGAGCAGTACTTC
-	TRBV7-2	-	TRBJ1-1	CASSPHSGPDSEAFF	TGTGCCAGCAGCCCTCACTCGGGGCCGGACTCTGAAGCTTTCTTT
once	TRBV1	-	TRBJ2-5	CTSSQTLAGPLQETQYF	TGCACCAGCAGCCAAACCCTAGCGGGACCTCTCCAAGAGACCCAGTACTTC
-	TRBV6-4	-	TRBJ2-1	CASSDFSYNEQFF	TGTGCCAGCAGTGACTTCAGCTACAATGAGCAGTTCTTC
few	TRBV14	TRBD1	TRBJ1-2	CASSRDRVGYTF	TGTGCCAGCAGCCGGGACAGGGTTGGCTACACCTTC